The 28 T cell receptor beta chains given below trace back to one sample, sequenced in a study of identical twins. A single record per CDR3 protein comes from TCRdb applying MiXCR to the 5' RACE reads. Among around 670,000 distinct CDR3 sequences listed, around 6.1% were seen once. Sequenced: naive T cells sorted from blood. The receptors here all came from a man between 18 and 29 years old in good health.

This clonotype was found many times. This rearrangement joins TRBV5-1 to TRBJ2-1, with 9 bases aligning to TRBD2. V was clipped by 1 base and J by 5 bases; unmatched bases: 4. Germline V CDR1 and CDR2: SGHRS, YFSETQ. The CDR3 sequence is 15 residues long. CDR3 nucleotides: TGCGCCAGCAGCTTGAAGTCTAGCGGGAACAATGAGCAGTTCTTC. Protein sequence: CASSLKSSGNNEQFF.

This clonotype was picked up many times. The CDR3 sequence is CASSYLSSYEQYF. The CDR3 coding sequence is TGTGCCAGCAGTTACTTGAGCAGCTACGAGCAGTACTTC. This chain links TRBV6-2 or TRBV6-3 with TRBJ2-7; unclear D gene. This CDR3 spans 13 amino acids. V dropped 1 base and J dropped 3 bases, with 7 bases sitting between them. Germline lookup yields CDR1 MNHEY and CDR2 SVGEGT.

The table lists this clonotype with a few counts. The chain employs TRBV7-7 and TRBJ2-5, with D possibly being TRBD1 or TRBD2 (6 bases each). Germline CDR1 SSHAT, CDR2 FNYEAQ (reference sequence). This CDR3 has 17 amino acids. Trimming shortened V by 5 bases and J by 2 bases, and 21 bases separated the two germline ends. This chain's CDR3 is CASSPTALGGSQETQYF. The CDR3 coding sequence is TGTGCCAGCAGCCCAACCGCTTTGGGGGGCTCGCAAGAGACCCAGTACTTC.

This clonotype was observed many times. The rearrangement uses TRBV5-1 and TRBJ2-3; 8 nucleotides align to TRBD2. V lost 6 bases and J lost 6; bases outside the gene matches: 9. Germline-derived CDR1 and CDR2 are SGHRS and YFSETQ. CDR3 length: 14 amino acids. CDR3 DNA sequence: TGCGCCAGCAATGAGGCGGGAGGTGTGGATACGCAGTATTTT. Its translation: CASNEAGGVDTQYF.

This clonotype was recorded many times. The V gene is TRBV12-3 or TRBV12-4, the J gene TRBJ2-5; D ambiguous. There are 15 residues in the CDR3. V was cut by 8 bases and J by 5 bases, with 21 bases left in between. CDR3 sequence (DNA): TGTGCCAGCGGTGCGACCTCCCCCGGTGGGGAGACCCAGTACTTC. Encoded protein: CASGATSPGGETQYF.

This clonotype was observed many times. The gene calls are TRBV11-2 and TRBJ2-1; D is unclear. The V and J ends lost 6 bases and 0 bases respectively, with 12 bases between them. Germline lookup yields CDR1 SGHAT and CDR2 FQNNGV. The CDR3 contains 15 residues. The CDR3 reads CASRSVKSSYNEQFF. The CDR3 DNA sequence: TGTGCCAGCAGATCAGTGAAAAGCTCCTACAATGAGCAGTTCTTC.

This clonotype was seen more than once but under ten times. The chain combines TRBV7-6 with TRBJ2-5; 13 bases align to TRBD2. V was clipped by 7 bases and J by 3 bases; unmatched bases: 5. The CDR3 runs 15 residues. CDR1 and CDR2 from the germline V gene are SGHVS and FNYEAQ. This CDR3 is CASIRTSGSEETQYF. The DNA of the CDR3 is TGTGCCAGCATCAGGACTAGCGGGAGTGAAGAGACCCAGTACTTC.

The chain combines TRBV6-2 or TRBV6-3 with TRBJ2-6, with D uncertain. The CDR3 extends over 17 amino acids. The ends were cut back, 4 bases at V and 0 bases at J, with 13 bases in the middle. Germline V gene sequence: CDR1 MNHEY, CDR2 SVGEGT. The CDR3 is CASSWNVIISGANVLTF. CDR3 nucleotide sequence: TGTGCCAGCAGTTGGAATGTCATAATCTCTGGGGCCAACGTCCTGACTTTC.

This clonotype was observed at least ten times. The rearrangement uses TRBV11-2 and TRBJ2-1; D gene ambiguous. Trimming shortened V by 3 bases and J by 6 bases, and 9 bases separated the two germline ends. CDR1 is SGHAT, CDR2 FQNNGV, per germline. The CDR3 loop spans 13 amino acids. The chain's CDR3 is CASSFAPLNEQFF. In DNA, the CDR3 is TGTGCCAGCAGCTTCGCTCCTCTCAATGAGCAGTTCTTC.

This clonotype has at least ten counts. The chain employs TRBV5-6 and TRBJ2-4; D unresolved. Germline V gene sequence: CDR1 SGHDT, CDR2 YYEEEE. V was shortened by 4 bases and J by 0 bases, with 14 bases between the two germline ends. This CDR3 is built from 16 residues. DNA for the CDR3: TGTGCCAGCAGCCGTGGGCTTCTTCTAGCCAAAAACATTCAGTACTTC. Its protein product is CASSRGLLLAKNIQYF.

This clonotype occurred many times. The genes are TRBV12-3 or TRBV12-4 and TRBJ1-1; the match to TRBD1 covers 10 bases. This CDR3 region has 14 residues. Trimming cost V 7 bases and J 10 bases; bases outside gene matches: 12. The chain's CDR3 is CASKTRDRGGGAFF. CDR3 sequence (DNA): TGTGCCAGCAAAACCCGGGACAGGGGAGGGGGAGCTTTCTTT.

This clonotype has a handful of counts. The chain links TRBV6-1 to TRBJ2-3; no clear D. Germline CDR1 MNHNS, CDR2 SASEGT. The V end was cut by 7 bases, the J end by 1 base, with 15 bases between. This CDR3 has 15 amino acids. CDR3 residues: CASTSVSEGTDTQYF. DNA for the CDR3: TGTGCCAGCACCTCGGTGTCTGAAGGCACAGATACGCAGTATTTT.

This chain joins TRBV6-1 and TRBJ2-7; D is perhaps TRBD2 (5 bases). The CDR3 totals 15 residues. V was cut by 1 base and J by 2 bases, with 12 bases left in between. Germline assignment: CDR1 MNHNS and CDR2 SASEGT. This CDR3 reads CASSEEGGLTYEQYV. CDR3 nucleotides: TGTGCCAGCAGTGAAGAAGGCGGGTTAACCTACGAGCAGTACGTC.

This clonotype has ten or more counts. This rearrangement joins TRBV29-1 to TRBJ2-2, with TRBD1 identical over 11 bases. Looked up from germline, CDR1 is SQVTM and CDR2 is ANQGSEA. The CDR3 is 12 residues long. Germline trimming cut 7 bases from V and 5 bases from J; bases unmatched to any gene: 0. As DNA, the CDR3 is TGCAGCGGGGACAGGGGGACCGGGGAGCTGTTTTTT. Its protein is CSGDRGTGELFF.

The chain joins TRBV9 to TRBJ2-2; D unresolved. From germline, CDR1 is SGDLS and CDR2 YYNGEE. The V and J ends lost 0 bases and 7 bases respectively, with 7 bases between them. CDR3 length: 13 amino acids. The DNA for the CDR3 is TGTGCCAGCAGCGTAGATCTGGACGGGGAGCTGTTTTTT. Protein sequence: CASSVDLDGELFF.

This clonotype showed up many times. V gene TRBV4-3 combines with J gene TRBJ2-1; 8 positions agree with TRBD2. Germline V gene data show CDR1 as LGHNA and CDR2 as YSLEER. This CDR3 has 18 residues. J was trimmed by 1 base and V by 0 bases; bases with no gene match: 8. The chain's CDR3 is CASSQEPGSGGSYNEQFF. The CDR3 region has the DNA TGCGCCAGCAGCCAAGAACCAGGGAGCGGGGGTTCCTACAATGAGCAGTTCTTC.

This clonotype was seen repeatedly, ten times or more. The rearrangement links TRBV27 to TRBJ2-5; no reliable D call. CDR1 and CDR2 (germline): MNHEY, SMNVEV (reference sequence). V was cut by 5 bases and J by 3 bases, with 10 bases left in between. The CDR3 sequence is 13 residues long. Written as DNA, the CDR3 is TGTGCCAGCAGTAAATACAAGAAAGAGACCCAGTACTTC. Protein sequence: CASSKYKKETQYF.

This clonotype appeared many times. The chain is built from TRBV7-8 and TRBJ2-1; D is uncertain. The CDR3 is made up of 13 amino acids. V was clipped by 2 bases and J by 10 bases, with 12 bases between them. Looked up from germline, CDR1 is SGHVS and CDR2 is FQNEAQ. Here the CDR3 DNA reads TGTGCCAGCAGCTTAATTGGGTGGGGAGAGCAGTTCTTC. Encoded protein: CASSLIGWGEQFF.

J is TRBJ2-7 and V is TRBV19; the match to TRBD1 covers 11 bases. The CDR3 has 15 amino acids. Germline V gene sequence: CDR1 LNHDA, CDR2 SQIVND (reference sequence). Trimming removed 2 bases from V and 3 bases from J; junction bases left unmatched: 3. CDR3 amino acids: CASSISGTGGYEQYV. In DNA form, the CDR3 reads TGTGCCAGTAGTATATCCGGGACAGGGGGCTACGAGCAGTACGTC.

The table lists this clonotype with many counts. The chain joins TRBV20-1 to TRBJ2-1, with D unclear. The V gene lost 5 bases and the J gene lost 4 bases, with 6 bases spanning the gap. This CDR3 has 11 residues. The germline CDR1 and CDR2 sequences are DFQATT and SNEGSKA (reference sequence). The CDR3 reads CSAEVYNEQFF. Written as DNA, the CDR3 is TGCAGTGCTGAGGTTTACAATGAGCAGTTCTTC.

This clonotype was observed at least ten times. The chain combines TRBV27 with TRBJ2-1; 14 bases line up with TRBD2. Trimming removed 4 bases from V and 4 bases from J; junction bases left unmatched: 0. This CDR3 contains 15 residues. Germline CDR1 reads MNHEY; CDR2 reads SMNVEV (reference sequence). DNA of the CDR3: TGTGCCAGCAGTTGGACTAGCGGGAGGTACAATGAGCAGTTCTTC. This translates into CASSWTSGRYNEQFF.

Many counts were recorded for this clonotype. V is TRBV5-5 and J is TRBJ2-1, with 9 bases that match TRBD2. CDR3 length: 17 amino acids. V lost 2 bases, J lost 0 bases, and 6 bases stayed unmatched. Germline V gene sequence: CDR1 SGHKS, CDR2 YYEKEE (reference sequence). The CDR3 DNA reads as TGTGCCAGCAGCTTTGGGCTAGCGGGAAGCTCCTACAATGAGCAGTTCTTC. This translates into CASSFGLAGSSYNEQFF.

This clonotype was observed many times. Here the CDR3 DNA reads TGTGCTAGTGGTTTGGTACTTGGGGGGGGCACCGGGTCCTACAATGAGCAGTTCTTC. It encodes CASGLVLGGGTGSYNEQFF. The chain recombines TRBV12-5 with TRBJ2-1; a weak D match, TRBD2 (7 bases). CDR1 LGHNT and CDR2 FRNRAP come from the germline V gene. Deletions cut 0 bases from V and 1 base from J, with 19 bases between. The CDR3 runs to 19 residues.

The gene calls are TRBV6-1 and TRBJ1-1; no clear D. The CDR3 extends over 14 amino acids. V was clipped by 1 base and J by 5 bases, with 11 bases between them. Per germline, CDR1 MNHNS and CDR2 SASEGT. The CDR3: CASSEGEGWTEAFF. The CDR3 nucleotides are TGTGCCAGCAGTGAAGGGGAGGGCTGGACTGAAGCTTTCTTT.

This clonotype was recorded a few times. The V and J genes are TRBV25-1 and TRBJ1-6; D is ambiguous. The V and J ends lost 7 bases and 7 bases respectively, with 17 bases between them. CDR3 size: 15 residues. Germline-derived CDR1 and CDR2 are MGHDK and SYGVNS. CDR3 loop: CASTPGAPWNSPLHF. DNA for the CDR3: TGTGCCAGCACCCCAGGTGCCCCCTGGAATTCACCCCTCCACTTT.

The chain links TRBV9 to TRBJ2-2, with 8 bases that match TRBD1. The CDR3 is 17 residues long. The germline V gene encodes CDR1 SGDLS and CDR2 YYNGEE. The V gene end was trimmed by 4 bases and the J gene end by 5 bases; junction bases not matched to a gene: 13. The CDR3 protein is CASSPQRTGQGTGELFF. CDR3 sequence (DNA): TGTGCCAGCAGCCCCCAACGAACCGGACAGGGAACCGGGGAGCTGTTTTTT.

The rearrangement joins TRBV30 to TRBJ2-7, with D perhaps matching TRBD2 (6 bases). The CDR3 spans 16 residues. CDR1 is GTSNPN and CDR2 is SVGIG in the germline V gene (reference sequence). V shed 1 base and J shed 2 bases, with 18 bases lying between them. For the CDR3, the DNA is TGTGCCTGGAGTGCCCAGAATTCCCGACTAGCCTACGAGCAGTACGTC. It codes for CAWSAQNSRLAYEQYV.

CDR3 bases: TGTGCCAGCAGGACCGGGACAGGGGTTCGAGAGACCCAGTACTTC. It encodes CASRTGTGVRETQYF. The chain combines TRBV5-5 with TRBJ2-5, with 10 positions matching TRBD1. Germline loops: CDR1 SGHKS, CDR2 YYEKEE (reference sequence). The CDR3 covers 15 residues. V shed 5 bases and J 4 bases; nucleotides not matched to a gene: 8.